This TCR beta chain is from a study of shared clonotypes between healthy human individuals. This clone was counted ten times or more. Antigen specificity is unknown. Researchers partitioned CD4+ cells into CD45RA+ naive and CD45RA-negative memory subsets. The CDR3 has 16 amino acids. Germline V gene data show CDR1 as SGHDN and CDR2 as FVKESK. Trimming removed 4 bases at V and 5 bases at J, with 21 bases between. The study, taken as a whole, reports: The sharing of 4.5% to 6.5% of naive CD4 clonotypes was seen across several donors. On the whole, naive subsets had larger estimated richness than memory subsets had.

For sorted subsets, about 190 ng DNA per replicate equaled roughly 29,000 T cell genomes. Assay: immunoSEQ multiplex PCR; the TCRdb copy retains only in-frame clones and omits some. The data hold around 1 million clones, with 76% observed a single time. The rearrangement joins TRBV14 to TRBJ2-7; D may be TRBD1 (7 bases). The sequence was obtained from a man between 18 and 29 years old in good health. Sequenced sample: memory CD4+ T cells sorted from blood. The sample's subset: CD45RA-negative fraction. CDR3: CASSPRLGGGADEQYF. The CDR3 DNA reads TGTGCCAGCAGCCCAAGATTAGGAGGGGGCGCGGACGAGCAGTACTTC.